Below are 2 T cell receptor beta chains sequenced from a single sample in a study of T cell changes during pregnancy in multiple sclerosis. Clones were sequenced by immunoSEQ multiplex PCR, and TCRdb holds only the in-frame ones, with some missing. Among about 46,000 clones listed, 85% to 95% were seen once. The sequenced sample was CD8+ T cells from peripheral blood mononuclear cells, obtained after pregnancy. These receptors originate from a female donor with multiple sclerosis, enrolled in a pregnancy study.

The rearrangement uses TRBV9 and TRBJ1-1; D is uncertain. The V and J ends lost 3 bases and 5 bases respectively, with 8 bases between them. The germline gives CDR1 SGDLS, CDR2 YYNGEE. There are 12 residues in the CDR3. The CDR3 DNA is TGTGCCAGCAGCGGAACTAGGACTGAAGCTTTCTTT. As protein: CASSGTRTEAFF.

This chain links TRBV2 with TRBJ2-2; TRBD2 agrees at 12 bases. V gave up 6 bases and J gave up 7 bases; unmatched junction bases: 24. Looked up from germline, CDR1 is SNHLY and CDR2 is FYNNEI. This CDR3 spans 21 amino acids. The CDR3 sequence: CASSPTHPLTSGSIEYGELFF. The CDR3 DNA reads TGTGCCAGCAGCCCAACACATCCTTTGACTAGCGGGAGCATCGAGTACGGGGAGCTGTTTTTT.